This TCR beta chain emerged from a study of identical twins. Study results and caveats: Twin sharing of out-of-frame TCR alpha was underestimated by models in monozygotic pairs. Low generation probability was overrepresented in out-of-frame alpha sequences shared by twins. Zero-insertion analyses were open to partial confounding by invariant MAIT and iNKT cells.

The CDR3 loop spans 13 amino acids. V was trimmed by 9 bases and J by 8 bases, leaving 17 bases between them. Germline CDR1 SNHLY, CDR2 FYNNEI. This clonotype came up many times. The antigen remains unidentified. TCRdb used MiXCR to reprocess the 5' RACE reads, holding one entry per CDR3 protein. The sample includes about 430,000 distinct CDR3 sequences, 15% to 20% of them seen just once. The donor group consisted entirely of healthy Caucasians. The TCR comes from a man in his fifties or sixties in good health. The V gene is TRBV2, the J gene TRBJ2-1; TRBD1 is a possible D gene (6 bases). The specimen sequenced was naive T cells sorted from blood. The CDR3 coding sequence is TGTGCCAGTCATTGGACAGTTGGCTATGAGCAGTTCTTC. Its protein product is CASHWTVGYEQFF.